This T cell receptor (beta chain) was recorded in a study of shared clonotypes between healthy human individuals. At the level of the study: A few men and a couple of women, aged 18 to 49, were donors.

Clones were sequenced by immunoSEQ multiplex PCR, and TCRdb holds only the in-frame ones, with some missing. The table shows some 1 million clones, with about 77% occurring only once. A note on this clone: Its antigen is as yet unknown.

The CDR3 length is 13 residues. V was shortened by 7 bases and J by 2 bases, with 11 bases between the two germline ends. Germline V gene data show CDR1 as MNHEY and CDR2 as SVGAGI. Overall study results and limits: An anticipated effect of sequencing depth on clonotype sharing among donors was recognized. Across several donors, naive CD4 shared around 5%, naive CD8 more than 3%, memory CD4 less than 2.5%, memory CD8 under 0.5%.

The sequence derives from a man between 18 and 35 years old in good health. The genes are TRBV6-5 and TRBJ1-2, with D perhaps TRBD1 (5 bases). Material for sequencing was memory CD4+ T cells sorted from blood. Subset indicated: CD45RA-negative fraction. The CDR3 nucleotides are TGTGCCAGCAACGGACACCAAAACTATGGCTACACCTTC. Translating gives CASNGHQNYGYTF.